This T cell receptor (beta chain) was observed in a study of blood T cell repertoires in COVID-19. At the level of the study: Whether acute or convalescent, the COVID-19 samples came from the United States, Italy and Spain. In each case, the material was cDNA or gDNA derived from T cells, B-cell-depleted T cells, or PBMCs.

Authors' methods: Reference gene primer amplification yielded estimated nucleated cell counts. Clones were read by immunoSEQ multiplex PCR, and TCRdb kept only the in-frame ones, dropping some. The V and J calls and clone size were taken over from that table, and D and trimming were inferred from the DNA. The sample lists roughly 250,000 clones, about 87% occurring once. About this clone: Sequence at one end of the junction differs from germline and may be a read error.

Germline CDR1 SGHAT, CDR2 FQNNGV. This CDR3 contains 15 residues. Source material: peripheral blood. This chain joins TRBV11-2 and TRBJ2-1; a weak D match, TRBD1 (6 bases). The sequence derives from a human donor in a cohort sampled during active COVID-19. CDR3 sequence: CASSLDRGNYYEQFF. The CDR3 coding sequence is TGTGCCAGCAGCTTAGACAGGGGTAACTACTATGAGCAGTTCTTC. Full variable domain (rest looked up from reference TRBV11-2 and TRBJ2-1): EAGVAQSPRYKIIEKRQSVAFWCNPISGHATLYWYQQILGQGPKLLIQFQNNGVVDDSQLPKDRFSAERLKGVDSTLKIQPAKLEDSAVYLCASSLDRGNYYEQFFGPGTRLTVL.